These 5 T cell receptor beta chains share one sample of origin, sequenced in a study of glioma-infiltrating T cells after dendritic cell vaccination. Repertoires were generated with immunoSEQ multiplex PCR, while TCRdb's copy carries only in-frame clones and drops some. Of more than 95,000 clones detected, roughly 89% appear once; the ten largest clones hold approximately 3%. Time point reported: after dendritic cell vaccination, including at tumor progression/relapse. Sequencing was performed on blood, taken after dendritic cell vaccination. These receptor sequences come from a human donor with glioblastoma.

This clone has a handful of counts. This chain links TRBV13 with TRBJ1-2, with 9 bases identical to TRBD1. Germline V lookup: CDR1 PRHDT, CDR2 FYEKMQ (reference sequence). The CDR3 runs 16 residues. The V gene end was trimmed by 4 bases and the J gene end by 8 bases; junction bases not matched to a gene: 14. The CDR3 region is CASSSPGTGNIRGYTF. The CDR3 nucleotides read TGTGCCAGCAGCTCTCCCGGGACAGGGAATATAAGAGGCTACACCTTC. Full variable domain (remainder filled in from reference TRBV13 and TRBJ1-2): AAGVIQSPRHLIKEKRETATLKCYPIPRHDTVYWYQQGPGQDPQFLISFYEKMQSDKGSIPDRFSAQQFSDYHSELNMSSLELGDSALYFCASSSPGTGNIRGYTFGSGTRLTVV.

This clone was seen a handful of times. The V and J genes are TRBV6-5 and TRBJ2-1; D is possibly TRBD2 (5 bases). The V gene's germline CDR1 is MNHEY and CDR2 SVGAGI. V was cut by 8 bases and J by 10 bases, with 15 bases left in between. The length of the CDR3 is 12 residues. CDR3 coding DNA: TGTGCCAGCTCCGGGGAATTTGGAGAGCAGTTCTTC. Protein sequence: CASSGEFGEQFF.

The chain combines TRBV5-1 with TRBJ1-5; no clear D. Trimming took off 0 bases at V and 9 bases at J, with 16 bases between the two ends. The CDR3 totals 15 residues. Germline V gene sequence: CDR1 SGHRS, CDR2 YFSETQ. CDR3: CASSLEGGGSWPQHF. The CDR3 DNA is TGCGCCAGCAGCTTGGAGGGCGGAGGGTCCTGGCCCCAGCATTTT.

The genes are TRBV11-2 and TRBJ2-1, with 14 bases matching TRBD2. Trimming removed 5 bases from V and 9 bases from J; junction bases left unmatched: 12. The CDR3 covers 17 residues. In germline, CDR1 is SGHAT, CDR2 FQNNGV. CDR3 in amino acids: CASSPIGLAGGGGEQFF. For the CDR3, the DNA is TGTGCCAGCAGCCCAATCGGACTAGCGGGGGGAGGCGGTGAGCAGTTCTTC.

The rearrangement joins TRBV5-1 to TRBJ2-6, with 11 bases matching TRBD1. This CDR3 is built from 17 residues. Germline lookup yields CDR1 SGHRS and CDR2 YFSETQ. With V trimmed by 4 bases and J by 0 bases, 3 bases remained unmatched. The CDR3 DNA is TGCGCCAGCAGCCCCGGGACAGGGGGCTCTGGGGCCAACGTCCTGACTTTC. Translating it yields CASSPGTGGSGANVLTF.